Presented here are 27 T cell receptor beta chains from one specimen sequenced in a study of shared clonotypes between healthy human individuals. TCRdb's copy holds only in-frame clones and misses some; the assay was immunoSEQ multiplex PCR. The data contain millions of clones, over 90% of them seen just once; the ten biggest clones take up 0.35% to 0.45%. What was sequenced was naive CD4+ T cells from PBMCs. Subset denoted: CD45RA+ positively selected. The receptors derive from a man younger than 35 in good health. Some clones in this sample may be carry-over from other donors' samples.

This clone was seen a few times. The CDR3 loop reads CATSRLIQGPQHF. CDR3 nucleotide sequence: TGTGCCACCAGCAGACTAATACAGGGGCCCCAGCATTTT. The chain couples TRBV15 to TRBJ1-5; D is possibly TRBD1 (6 bases). Germline assignment: CDR1 LNHNV and CDR2 YYDKDF (reference sequence). The CDR3 is 13 residues long. Trimming cost V 2 bases and J 9 bases, with 11 bases left between them.

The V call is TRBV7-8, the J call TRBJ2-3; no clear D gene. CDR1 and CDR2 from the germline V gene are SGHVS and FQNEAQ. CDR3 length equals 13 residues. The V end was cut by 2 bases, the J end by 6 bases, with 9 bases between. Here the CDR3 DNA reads TGTGCCAGCAGCTTACTGGGCTACGATACGCAGTATTTT. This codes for CASSLLGYDTQYF.

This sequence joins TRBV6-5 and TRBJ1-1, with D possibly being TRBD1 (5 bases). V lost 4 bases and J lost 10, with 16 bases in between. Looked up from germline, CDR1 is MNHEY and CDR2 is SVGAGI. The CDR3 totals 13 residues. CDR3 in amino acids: CASSSGGGGSAFF. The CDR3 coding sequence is TGTGCCAGCAGTTCGGGGGGAGGCGGGTCAGCTTTCTTT.

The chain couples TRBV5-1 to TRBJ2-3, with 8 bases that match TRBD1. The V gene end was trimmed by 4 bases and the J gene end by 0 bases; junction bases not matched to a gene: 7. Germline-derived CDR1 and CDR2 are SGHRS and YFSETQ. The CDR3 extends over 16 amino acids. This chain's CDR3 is CASSIRQGRSTDTQYF. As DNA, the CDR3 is TGCGCCAGCAGCATCAGACAGGGGCGAAGCACAGATACGCAGTATTTT.

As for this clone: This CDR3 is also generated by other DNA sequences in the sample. CDR3 nucleotides: TGTGCCAGCAGCTTAGCGGGAGCCACATACAATGAGCAGTTCTTC. Encoded protein: CASSLAGATYNEQFF. The chain links TRBV7-3 to TRBJ2-1; 7 nucleotides align to TRBD2. J was trimmed by 4 bases and V by 2 bases; bases with no gene match: 5. CDR1 SGHTA and CDR2 FQGTGA come from the germline V gene. This CDR3 region has 15 residues.

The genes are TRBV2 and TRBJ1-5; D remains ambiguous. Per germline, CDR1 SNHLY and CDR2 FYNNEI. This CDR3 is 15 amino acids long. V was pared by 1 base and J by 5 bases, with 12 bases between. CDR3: CASSEDWGGDQPQHF. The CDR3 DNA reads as TGTGCCAGCAGTGAAGATTGGGGTGGGGATCAGCCCCAGCATTTT. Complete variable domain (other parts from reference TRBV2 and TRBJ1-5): EPEVTQTPSHQVTQMGQEVILRCVPISNHLYFYWYRQILGQKVEFLVSFYNNEISEKSEIFDDQFSVERPDGSNFTLKIRSTKLEDSAMYFCASSEDWGGDQPQHFGDGTRLSIL.

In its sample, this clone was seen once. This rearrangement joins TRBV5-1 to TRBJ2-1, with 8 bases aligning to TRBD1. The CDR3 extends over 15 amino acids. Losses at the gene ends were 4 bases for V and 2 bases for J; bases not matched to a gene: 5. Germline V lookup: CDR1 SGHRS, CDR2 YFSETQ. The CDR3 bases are TGCGCCAGCAGCCCGGGACAGGCAACCTACAATGAGCAGTTCTTC. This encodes CASSPGQATYNEQFF.

The CDR3 DNA reads as TGTGCCAGTGGGCGGGGACTAGCCCAGGAGACCCAGTACTTC. Encoded protein: CASGRGLAQETQYF. The V gene is TRBV19, the J gene TRBJ2-5; TRBD2 aligns across 9 bases. V lost 8 bases to trimming and J lost 5 bases; unmatched junction nucleotides: 9. Germline CDR1 is LNHDA and CDR2 is SQIVND (reference sequence). CDR3 size: 14 residues.

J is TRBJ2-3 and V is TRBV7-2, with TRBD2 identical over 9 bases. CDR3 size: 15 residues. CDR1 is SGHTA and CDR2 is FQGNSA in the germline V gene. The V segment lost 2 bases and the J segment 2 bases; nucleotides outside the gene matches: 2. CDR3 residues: CASSLQGLATDTQYF. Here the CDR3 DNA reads TGTGCCAGCAGCTTACAGGGACTAGCCACAGATACGCAGTATTTT.

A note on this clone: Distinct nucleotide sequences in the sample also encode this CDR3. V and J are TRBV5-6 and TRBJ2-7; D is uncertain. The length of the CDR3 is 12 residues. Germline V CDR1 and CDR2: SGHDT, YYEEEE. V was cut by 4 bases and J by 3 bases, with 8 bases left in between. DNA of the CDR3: TGTGCCAGCAGCCGCCTCGGCTACGAGCAGTACTTC. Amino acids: CASSRLGYEQYF. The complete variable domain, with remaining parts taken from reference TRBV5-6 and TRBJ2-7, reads DAGVTQSPTHLIKTRGQQVTLRCSPKSGHDTVSWYQQALGQGPQFIFQYYEEEERQRGNFPDRFSGHQFPNYSSELNVNALLLGDSALYLCASSRLGYEQYFGPGTRLTVT.

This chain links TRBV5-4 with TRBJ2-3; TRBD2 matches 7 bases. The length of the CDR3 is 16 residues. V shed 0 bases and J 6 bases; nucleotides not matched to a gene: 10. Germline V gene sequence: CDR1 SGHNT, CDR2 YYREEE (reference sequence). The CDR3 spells CASSLAHAGAPDTQYF. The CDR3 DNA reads TGTGCCAGCAGCTTGGCCCATGCGGGAGCCCCTGATACGCAGTATTTT.

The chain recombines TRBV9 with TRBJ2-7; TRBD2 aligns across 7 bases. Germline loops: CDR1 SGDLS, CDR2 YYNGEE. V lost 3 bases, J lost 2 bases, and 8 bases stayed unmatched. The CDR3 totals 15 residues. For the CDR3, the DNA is TGTGCCAGCAGCGCCGCCGCGGGAGTGCCCTACGAGCAGTACTTC. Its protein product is CASSAAAGVPYEQYF.

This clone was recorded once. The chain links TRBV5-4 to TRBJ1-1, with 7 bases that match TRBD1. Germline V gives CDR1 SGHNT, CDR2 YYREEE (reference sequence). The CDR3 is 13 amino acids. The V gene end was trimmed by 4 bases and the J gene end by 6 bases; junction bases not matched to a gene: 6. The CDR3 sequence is CASSQRQGSEAFF. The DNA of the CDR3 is TGTGCCAGCAGCCAACGACAGGGATCTGAAGCTTTCTTT.

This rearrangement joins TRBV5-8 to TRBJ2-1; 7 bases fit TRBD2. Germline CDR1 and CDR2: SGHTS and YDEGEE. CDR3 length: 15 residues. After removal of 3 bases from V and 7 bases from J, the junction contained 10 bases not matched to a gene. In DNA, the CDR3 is TGTGCCAGCAGCTCCGCGGGAGTACCGTATAATGAGCAGTTCTTC. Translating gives CASSSAGVPYNEQFF.

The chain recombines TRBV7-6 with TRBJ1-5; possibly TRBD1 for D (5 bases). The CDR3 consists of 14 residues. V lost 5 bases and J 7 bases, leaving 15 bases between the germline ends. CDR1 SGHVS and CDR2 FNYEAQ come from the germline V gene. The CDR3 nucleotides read TGTGCCAGCAGCCCCGTAGGGGAAGGGCAGCCCCAGCATTTT. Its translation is CASSPVGEGQPQHF.

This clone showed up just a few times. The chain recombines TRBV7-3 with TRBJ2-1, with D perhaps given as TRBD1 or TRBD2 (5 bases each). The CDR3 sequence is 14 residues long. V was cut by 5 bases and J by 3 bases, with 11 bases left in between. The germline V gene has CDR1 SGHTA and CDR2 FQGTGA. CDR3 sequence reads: CASSEGPNYNEQFF. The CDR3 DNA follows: TGTGCCAGCAGCGAGGGACCGAACTACAATGAGCAGTTCTTC.

Here the CDR3 DNA reads TGTGCCAGCAGCTTGGGGGCTCAGAACCCCCCCCGAGGGACCATATATTTT. Translation: CASSLGAQNPPRGTIYF. This chain uses TRBV5-8 with TRBJ1-3; D uncertain. This CDR3 spans 17 amino acids. V was pared by 0 bases and J by 10 bases, with 23 bases between. Germline-derived CDR1 and CDR2 are SGHTS and YDEGEE. The full variable domain, in which reference TRBV5-8 and TRBJ1-3 provide the parts outside the CDR3, is EAGVTQSPTHLIKTRGQQATLRCSPISGHTSVYWYQQALGLGLQFLLWYDEGEERNRGNFPPRFSGRQFPNYSSELNVNALELEDSALYLCASSLGAQNPPRGTIYFGEGSWLTVV.

The CDR3 sequence: CASSPGSNQPQHF. DNA of the CDR3: TGTGCCAGCAGCCCCGGGAGCAATCAGCCCCAGCATTTT. V usage is TRBV11-2 and J usage is TRBJ1-5; D is ambiguous. There are 13 residues in the CDR3. V was cut by 5 bases and J by 1 base, with 6 bases left in between. Germline V gives CDR1 SGHAT, CDR2 FQNNGV.

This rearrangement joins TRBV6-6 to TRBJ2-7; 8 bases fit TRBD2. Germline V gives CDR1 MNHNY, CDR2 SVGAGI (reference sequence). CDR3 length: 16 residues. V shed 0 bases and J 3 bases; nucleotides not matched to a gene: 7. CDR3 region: CASSYSRSGSVYEQYF. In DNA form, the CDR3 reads TGTGCCAGCAGTTACTCCCGAAGCGGGAGTGTCTACGAGCAGTACTTC.

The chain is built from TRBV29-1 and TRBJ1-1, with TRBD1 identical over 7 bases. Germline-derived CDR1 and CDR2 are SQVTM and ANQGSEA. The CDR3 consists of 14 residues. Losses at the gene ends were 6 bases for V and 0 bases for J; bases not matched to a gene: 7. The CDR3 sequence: CSVTGQTMNTEAFF. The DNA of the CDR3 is TGCAGCGTCACGGGACAGACCATGAACACTGAAGCTTTCTTT.

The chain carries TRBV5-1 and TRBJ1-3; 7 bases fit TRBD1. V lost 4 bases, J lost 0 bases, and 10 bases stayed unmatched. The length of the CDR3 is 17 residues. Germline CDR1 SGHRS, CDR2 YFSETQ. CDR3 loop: CASSPYRQGISGNTIYF. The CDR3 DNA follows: TGCGCCAGCAGCCCGTATAGACAGGGAATCTCTGGAAACACCATATATTTT.

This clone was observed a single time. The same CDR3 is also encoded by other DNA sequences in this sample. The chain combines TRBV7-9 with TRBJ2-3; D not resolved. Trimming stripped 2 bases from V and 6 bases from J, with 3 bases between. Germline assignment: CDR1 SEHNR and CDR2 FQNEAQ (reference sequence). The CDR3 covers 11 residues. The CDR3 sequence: CASSLTDTQYF. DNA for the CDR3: TGTGCCAGCAGCTTAACCGATACGCAGTATTTT.

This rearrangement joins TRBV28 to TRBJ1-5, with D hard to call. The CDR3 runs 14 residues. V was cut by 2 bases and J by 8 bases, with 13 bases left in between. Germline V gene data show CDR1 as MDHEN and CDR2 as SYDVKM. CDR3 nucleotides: TGTGCCAGCAGTTTAGTCGAATTGTATAAGCCCCAGCATTTT. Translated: CASSLVELYKPQHF.

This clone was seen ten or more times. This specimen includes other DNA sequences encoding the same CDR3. For the CDR3, the DNA is TGCGCCAGCAGCTTGAAAGAGACCCAGTACTTC. Protein product: CASSLKETQYF. This rearrangement joins TRBV5-1 to TRBJ2-5; D is unresolved. Germline CDR1 reads SGHRS; CDR2 reads YFSETQ. The CDR3 length is 11 residues. The ends were cut back, 1 base at V and 3 bases at J, with 1 base in the middle. The whole variable domain, filled in from reference TRBV5-1 and TRBJ2-5, reads KAGVTQTPRYLIKTRGQQVTLSCSPISGHRSVSWYQQTPGQGLQFLFEYFSETQRNKGNFPGRFSGRQFSNSRSEMNVSTLELGDSALYLCASSLKETQYFGPGTRLLVL.

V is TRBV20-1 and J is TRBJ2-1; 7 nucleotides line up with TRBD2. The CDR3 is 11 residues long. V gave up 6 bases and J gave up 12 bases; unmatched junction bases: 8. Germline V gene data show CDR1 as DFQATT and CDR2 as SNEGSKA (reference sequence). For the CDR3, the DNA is TGCAGTGCGACCGAAGCGGGACCGCAGTTCTTC. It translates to CSATEAGPQFF.

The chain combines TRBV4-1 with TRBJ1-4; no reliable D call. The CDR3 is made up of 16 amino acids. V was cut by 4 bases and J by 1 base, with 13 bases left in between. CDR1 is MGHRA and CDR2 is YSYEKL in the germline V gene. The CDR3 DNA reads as TGCGCCAGCAGCCCTAAAGAGGTTTTAACTAATGAAAAACTGTTTTTT. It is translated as CASSPKEVLTNEKLFF.

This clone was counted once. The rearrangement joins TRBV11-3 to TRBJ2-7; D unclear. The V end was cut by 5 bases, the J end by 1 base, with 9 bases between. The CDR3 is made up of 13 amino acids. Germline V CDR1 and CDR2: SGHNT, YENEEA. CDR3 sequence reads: CASSPDISYEQYF. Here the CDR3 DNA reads TGTGCCAGCAGCCCCGACATATCCTACGAGCAGTACTTC. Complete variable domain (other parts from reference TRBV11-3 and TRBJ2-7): EAGVVQSPRYKIIEKKQPVAFWCNPISGHNTLYWYLQNLGQGPELLIRYENEEAVDDSQLPKDRFSAERLKGVDSTLKIQPAELGDSAVYLCASSPDISYEQYFGPGTRLTVT.